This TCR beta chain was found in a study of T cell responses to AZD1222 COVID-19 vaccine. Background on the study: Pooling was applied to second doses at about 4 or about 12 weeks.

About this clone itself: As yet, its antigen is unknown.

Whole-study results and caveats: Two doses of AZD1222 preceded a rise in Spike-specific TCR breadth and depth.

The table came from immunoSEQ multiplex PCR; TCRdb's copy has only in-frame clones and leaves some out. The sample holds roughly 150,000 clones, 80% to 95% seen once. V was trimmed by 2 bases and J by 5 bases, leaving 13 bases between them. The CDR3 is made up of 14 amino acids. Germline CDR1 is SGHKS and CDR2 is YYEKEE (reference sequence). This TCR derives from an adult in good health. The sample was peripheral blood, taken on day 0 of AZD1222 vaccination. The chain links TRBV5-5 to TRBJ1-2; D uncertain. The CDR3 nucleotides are TGTGCCAGCAGCTTCGTCCAAGCCGTTTATGGCTACACCTTC. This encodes CASSFVQAVYGYTF. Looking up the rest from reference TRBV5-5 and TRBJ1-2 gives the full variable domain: DAGVTQSPTHLIKTRGQQVTLRCSPISGHKSVSWYQQVLGQGPQFIFQYYEKEERGRGNFPDRFSARQFPNYSSELNVNALLLGDSALYLCASSFVQAVYGYTFGSGTRLTVV.